What follows describes a single T cell receptor (beta chain). Antigen: not known. With V trimmed by 5 bases and J by 4 bases, 5 bases remained unmatched. The CDR3 loop spans 13 amino acids. Germline V CDR1 and CDR2: SQVTM, ANQGSEA. The source of the sample is a study of T cell clonotyping in hematopoietic cell transplantation. Study results and caveats: Recipient TCR diversity dropped after transplant; expanded clonotypes rose from day 30 to 180. Few recipient clonotypes overlapped donors; over 95% were de novo at given depth.

The protocol was immunoSEQ multiplex PCR, while the TCRdb copy is restricted to in-frame clones and leaves out a portion. Seen here are roughly 9,900 clones, roughly 85% observed once, and the top ten hold about 49%. The receptor was derived from a female patient in her 50s who had an allogeneic stem cell transplant from a related donor, so the T cells may come from the graft donor. Some clones in this sample may be carry-over from other donors' samples. The gene calls are TRBV29-1 and TRBJ2-1; 7 nucleotides line up with TRBD1. The specimen was peripheral blood mononuclear cells, collected 180 days after allogeneic stem cell transplant. CDR3 DNA: TGCAGCGTTCCTGGGACAGATTACAATGAGCAGTTCTTC. Encoded protein: CSVPGTDYNEQFF.